A selection of T cell receptor beta chains follows, all from one sample in a study of blood T cell repertoires in COVID-19. The data were produced by immunoSEQ multiplex PCR, yet TCRdb's version contains in-frame clones alone and is incomplete. The sample gives tens of thousands of clones, around 85% of which show up once; 9.5% to 15% is in the top ten. The specimen was peripheral blood. These receptors originate from a human donor in a cohort sampled during active COVID-19. The CDR3 runs from the conserved cysteine through the conserved F or W. Fields, in order: J gene, D gene, clone size, V gene, CDR3 DNA, CDR3 protein. D genes are given only for firm matches. Clone size is not always given. Where it is, it says once, few, many or a class for expanded clones.

TRBJ2-2,TRBD2,NA,TRBV10-3,TGTGCCATCAGCCCTAGCGGGGGGACCGGGGAGCTGTTTTTT,CAISPSGGTGELFF
TRBJ1-3,NA,many,TRBV19,TGTGCCAGTAGCGACCGCGGGGGTCTATCGAACACCATATATTTT,CASSDRGGLSNTIYF
TRBJ2-5,NA,NA,TRBV7-2,TGTGCCAGCAGCTTAGTCGGCGGGGAGACCCAGTACTTC,CASSLVGGETQYF
TRBJ2-2,TRBD2,NA,TRBV7-8,TGTGCCAGCAGCGTGAGCCGACTAGCGGGAGCCGCCGGGGAGCTGTTTTTT,CASSVSRLAGAAGELFF
TRBJ1-1,NA,NA,TRBV5-4,TGTGCCAGCAGCTTGGTAGGCAGGGGCGGGACTGAAGCTTTCTTT,CASSLVGRGGTEAFF
TRBJ2-3,TRBD2,NA,TRBV9,TGTGCCAGCAGCGTAGGACTAGCGGGGGAGGCCACAGATACGCAGTATTTT,CASSVGLAGEATDTQYF
TRBJ1-6,NA,few,TRBV30,TGTGCCTGGAGGGGGGCTAATTCACCCCTCCACTTT,CAWRGANSPLHF
TRBJ1-2,NA,NA,TRBV25-1,TGTGCCAGCAGTGAAGGACAGTATGACTATGGCTACACCTTC,CASSEGQYDYGYTF
TRBJ1-5,NA,NA,TRBV27,TGTGCCAGCAGTTTATCAATGAGGGAGATTCAGCCCCAGCATTTT,CASSLSMREIQPQHF
TRBJ2-5,TRBD1,few,TRBV6-5,TGTGCCAGCAGGCTAAAGACAGGGGCAGAGACCCAGTACTTC,CASRLKTGAETQYF
TRBJ1-2,NA,NA,TRBV21-1,TGTGCCACCCAGCCAGACAGGGTTCACAGTAACTATGGCTACACCTTC,CATQPDRVHSNYGYTF
TRBJ2-7,TRBD1,NA,TRBV5-1,TGCGCCAGCAGGAGGGCGGGACAGGGTCCCGACGAGCAGTACTTC,CASRRAGQGPDEQYF
TRBJ2-1,NA,NA,TRBV19,TGTGCCAGTAGTAAGGGGATTAGCAGACGACAGGAGCAGTTCTTC,CASSKGISRRQEQFF
TRBJ2-7,NA,NA,TRBV19,TGTGCCAGTAGTATGCCGGGGTACGAGCAGTACTTC,CASSMPGYEQYF
TRBJ1-1,NA,NA,TRBV15,TGTGCCACCAGCAGAGACGGGAACACTGAAGCTTTCTTT,CATSRDGNTEAFF
TRBJ1-2,NA,NA,TRBV5-6,TGTGCCAGCAGCTTGGGGGGCGATGGCTACACCTTC,CASSLGGDGYTF
TRBJ2-3,TRBD2,NA,TRBV2,TGTGCCAGCAGTGTCCTTACACCGGGACTAGCGGGGGGTGGCACAGATACGCAGTATTTT,CASSVLTPGLAGGGTDTQYF
TRBJ2-5,TRBD2,NA,TRBV5-1,TGCGCCAGCAGCTTGGGGGGACTAGCGGCCCAAGAGACCCAGTACTTC,CASSLGGLAAQETQYF
TRBJ2-7,NA,NA,TRBV6-2/TRBV6-3,TGTGCCAGCAGTTACTCAGTGATCACTCCGCGGGAGCAGTACTTC,CASSYSVITPREQYF
TRBJ2-1,TRBD2,NA,TRBV10-3,TGTGCCATCAGGGAAGCGGGATGGTCGGGCAATGAGCAGTTCTTC,CAIREAGWSGNEQFF
TRBJ2-1,NA,NA,TRBV6-2/TRBV6-3,TGTGCCAGCAGTTACATTAGGGGATTTAGTGAGCAGTTCTTC,CASSYIRGFSEQFF